Listed here are 22 T cell receptor beta chains from one sample, sequenced in a study of cytotoxic CD8 clonotypes in ibrutinib-treated CLL. This table comes from immunoSEQ multiplex PCR, and its TCRdb copy is limited to in-frame clones, with some not included. The sample carries about 140,000 clones, around 77% recorded once. The sample consisted of PBMCs, taken after 12 months of ibrutinib treatment. The source of these receptors is a human donor with chronic lymphocytic leukemia.

The rearrangement links TRBV9 to TRBJ2-7; D uncertain. The CDR3 covers 15 residues. Trimming pared 0 bases from V and 2 bases from J, leaving 12 bases between. Per the germline V gene, CDR1 is SGDLS and CDR2 is YYNGEE. The CDR3 nucleotides are TGTGCCAGCAGCGTAGGTGATAGTCCGGCCTACGAGCAGTACTTC. Translated: CASSVGDSPAYEQYF. Combining the CDR3 with reference TRBV9 and TRBJ2-7 gives the whole variable domain DSGVTQTPKHLITATGQRVTLRCSPRSGDLSVYWYQQSLDQGLQFLIQYYNGEERAKGNILERFSAQQFPDLHSELNLSSLELGDSALYFCASSVGDSPAYEQYFGPGTRLTVT.

This clone was counted between two and nine times. The chain is built from TRBV7-2 and TRBJ1-2; TRBD1 agrees at 9 bases. Germline V lookup: CDR1 SGHTA, CDR2 FQGNSA. The CDR3 loop spans 14 amino acids. The ends lost 2 bases at V and 5 bases at J; junction bases unmatched: 3. The CDR3 nucleotides are TGTGCCAGCAGCTTAAACGGACAGGGGTATGGCTACACCTTC. Amino acids: CASSLNGQGYGYTF.

V and J are TRBV27 and TRBJ2-2; the D gene could be TRBD1 or TRBD2 (6 bases each). The germline V gene has CDR1 MNHEY and CDR2 SMNVEV (reference sequence). CDR3 length equals 16 residues. V was clipped by 0 bases and J by 6 bases, with 14 bases between them. CDR3 loop: CASSLSNWGAAGELFF. The CDR3 nucleotides read TGTGCCAGCAGTTTATCGAACTGGGGGGCAGCCGGGGAGCTGTTTTTT.

The CDR3 nucleotides read TGTGCCAGCGATAACACAGATACGCAGTATTTT. Encoded protein: CASDNTDTQYF. The chain uses TRBV18 and TRBJ2-3; no definite D call. From germline, CDR1 is KGHSH and CDR2 LQKENI. V was clipped by 8 bases and J by 2 bases, with 5 bases between them. CDR3 length: 11 residues. The full variable domain, in which reference TRBV18 and TRBJ2-3 provide the parts outside the CDR3, is NAGVMQNPRHLVRRRGQEARLRCSPMKGHSHVYWYRQLPEEGLKFMVYLQKENIIDESGMPKERFSAEFPKEGPSILRIQQVVRGDSAAYFCASDNTDTQYFGPGTRLTVL.

This rearrangement joins TRBV11-2 to TRBJ1-1; D unclear. Trimming removed 5 bases from V and 1 base from J, with 8 bases in between. The CDR3 has 13 amino acids. The germline V gene has CDR1 SGHAT and CDR2 FQNNGV. The DNA for the CDR3 is TGTGCCAGCAGCACCACAGAGAACACTGAAGCTTTCTTT. Its protein product is CASSTTENTEAFF.

This chain connects TRBV18 to TRBJ1-5; maybe TRBD1 (5 bases). CDR1 and CDR2 from the germline V gene are KGHSH and LQKENI. This CDR3 spans 14 amino acids. V was cut by 4 bases and J by 2 bases, with 9 bases left in between. The CDR3 region is CASSQGVGNQPQHF. DNA for the CDR3: TGTGCCAGCTCACAAGGGGTGGGCAATCAGCCCCAGCATTTT.

The chain uses TRBV5-1 and TRBJ2-7; TRBD1 or TRBD2 may be the D gene (6 bases each). The V gene's germline CDR1 is SGHRS and CDR2 YFSETQ. The CDR3 consists of 16 residues. Trimming pared 4 bases from V and 0 bases from J, leaving 17 bases between. In nucleotides, the CDR3 is TGCGCCAGCAGCCCGATTGGAGAGGGGGGCTCCTACGAGCAGTACTTC. It is translated as CASSPIGEGGSYEQYF. Full variable domain (remainder filled in from reference TRBV5-1 and TRBJ2-7): KAGVTQTPRYLIKTRGQQVTLSCSPISGHRSVSWYQQTPGQGLQFLFEYFSETQRNKGNFPGRFSGRQFSNSRSEMNVSTLELGDSALYLCASSPIGEGGSYEQYFGPGTRLTVT.

This clone has more than one count but fewer than ten. The V and J genes are TRBV11-3 and TRBJ1-2; TRBD1 aligns across 7 bases. CDR3 length equals 16 residues. Germline V CDR1 and CDR2: SGHNT, YENEEA. The J segment lost 6 bases and the V segment lost 5 bases, leaving 15 bases of the junction unmatched. The CDR3, as DNA: TGTGCCAGCAGCCTAAGACAGGGAACGGGCTTCAATGGCTACACCTTC. This translates into CASSLRQGTGFNGYTF.

V and J are TRBV7-9 and TRBJ2-2; 7 nucleotides match TRBD2. Looked up from germline, CDR1 is SEHNR and CDR2 is FQNEAQ (reference sequence). V dropped 1 base and J dropped 1; count of bases not matched to a gene: 3. The length of the CDR3 is 16 residues. The CDR3 DNA reads TGTGCCAGCAGCTTAGTGAGGACTAGGAACACCGGGGAGCTGTTTTTT. It is translated as CASSLVRTRNTGELFF.

This clone was detected once. The V call is TRBV2, the J call TRBJ2-5; D uncertain. This CDR3 is 12 amino acids long. The V and J ends lost 1 base and 5 bases respectively, with 5 bases between them. Germline CDR1 and CDR2: SNHLY and FYNNEI. CDR3 in amino acids: CASSEVVETQYF. For the CDR3, the DNA is TGTGCCAGCAGTGAAGTGGTGGAGACCCAGTACTTC.

The chain links TRBV28 to TRBJ2-7; D is perhaps TRBD2 (5 bases). The CDR3 spans 15 residues. V dropped 6 bases and J dropped 2 bases, with 17 bases sitting between them. The V gene's germline CDR1 is MDHEN and CDR2 SYDVKM. The CDR3 DNA reads TGTGCCAGCAGCCGGATGGACTCCGGTCCCTACGAGCAGTACTTC. Protein sequence: CASSRMDSGPYEQYF.

The rearrangement joins TRBV5-4 to TRBJ2-7; 9 nucleotides agree with TRBD2. The J segment lost 5 bases and the V segment lost 2 bases, leaving 5 bases of the junction unmatched. Germline V gene sequence: CDR1 SGHNT, CDR2 YYREEE (reference sequence). The CDR3 length is 14 residues. The CDR3 protein is CASSLPGLANEQYF. The CDR3, as DNA: TGTGCCAGCAGCTTACCGGGACTAGCAAACGAGCAGTACTTC.

The chain has TRBV6-1 and TRBJ2-7; D uncertain. Germline V gene lookup returns CDR1 MNHNS and CDR2 SASEGT. With 1 base removed from V and 6 bases from J, the gap between germline ends came to 10 bases. This CDR3 spans 13 amino acids. CDR3 DNA: TGTGCCAGCAGTGAAGATGTAGGGCTCGAGCAGTACTTC. Its translation: CASSEDVGLEQYF.

The genes are TRBV10-3 and TRBJ2-3; 9 bases map to TRBD2. V was pared by 8 bases and J by 0 bases, with 9 bases of the junction left unmatched. Per the germline V gene, CDR1 is ENHRY and CDR2 is SYGVKD. CDR3 length: 16 residues. The CDR3 DNA follows: TGTGCCATCGCTTTGGGTAGCGGGGGAAGCACAGATACGCAGTATTTT. As protein: CAIALGSGGSTDTQYF.

The V gene is TRBV4-1, the J gene TRBJ1-4; a weak D match, TRBD1 (6 bases). Trimming cost V 3 bases and J 7 bases, with 15 bases left between them. Germline CDR1 MGHRA, CDR2 YSYEKL. The length of the CDR3 is 15 residues. The CDR3 here is CASSQSGVMAEKLFF. CDR3 in DNA: TGCGCCAGCAGCCAGTCAGGGGTAATGGCTGAAAAACTGTTTTTT.

The rearrangement uses TRBV30 and TRBJ2-5; 8 bases are shared with TRBD2. The length of the CDR3 is 13 residues. The ends lost 4 bases at V and 4 bases at J; junction bases unmatched: 5. CDR1 GTSNPN and CDR2 SVGIG come from the germline V gene (reference sequence). DNA for the CDR3: TGTGCCTGGAATGGCGGGGGGAGAGAGACCCAGTACTTC. This codes for CAWNGGGRETQYF.

V is TRBV9 and J is TRBJ2-3; 8 nucleotides line up with TRBD2. CDR3 length equals 16 residues. J was trimmed by 5 bases and V by 4 bases; bases with no gene match: 12. In germline, CDR1 is SGDLS, CDR2 YYNGEE. The CDR3 sequence: CASSPSSRSGGDTQYF. In DNA form, the CDR3 reads TGTGCCAGCAGCCCCTCTAGCCGCAGCGGGGGAGATACGCAGTATTTT.

DNA for the CDR3: TGCGCCAGCAGCCGAGGGACTAGCGGATCCTACGAGCAGTACTTC. As protein: CASSRGTSGSYEQYF. The gene calls are TRBV4-3 and TRBJ2-7; TRBD2 matches 11 bases. Germline lookup yields CDR1 LGHNA and CDR2 YSLEER. The V and J ends lost 4 bases and 1 base, in that order; junction bases with no gene match: 3. This CDR3 is built from 15 residues.

This rearrangement joins TRBV27 to TRBJ2-5; no definite D call. V gave up 4 bases and J gave up 1 base, with 13 bases separating them. Germline V gene sequence: CDR1 MNHEY, CDR2 SMNVEV (reference sequence). The CDR3 runs to 15 residues. CDR3 protein: CASSSLANFQETQYF. The CDR3 DNA reads TGTGCCAGCAGTTCGTTGGCCAATTTCCAAGAGACCCAGTACTTC.

The chain carries TRBV28 and TRBJ1-5; no firm D call. The ends were cut back, 6 bases at V and 13 bases at J, with 16 bases in the middle. Germline CDR1 and CDR2: MDHEN and SYDVKM. The CDR3 is 12 residues long. The chain's CDR3 is CASSPQGISQHF. In DNA form, the CDR3 reads TGTGCCAGCAGCCCCCAAGGTATCTCTCAGCATTTT.

The chain employs TRBV4-1 and TRBJ1-2; 10 bases line up with TRBD1. The V gene end was trimmed by 3 bases and the J gene end by 4 bases; junction bases not matched to a gene: 8. Germline loops: CDR1 MGHRA, CDR2 YSYEKL. This CDR3 is 16 amino acids long. The CDR3 sequence is CASSHPGQGLGYGYTF. CDR3 DNA: TGCGCCAGCAGCCATCCGGGACAGGGGTTGGGCTATGGCTACACCTTC.

V usage is TRBV5-1 and J usage is TRBJ2-1, with D maybe TRBD2 (6 bases). Trimming shortened V by 5 bases and J by 7 bases, and 10 bases separated the two germline ends. Germline CDR1 is SGHRS and CDR2 is YFSETQ. The CDR3 extends over 12 amino acids. CDR3 DNA sequence: TGCGCCAGCAGACTACTAGCTAATGAGCAGTTCTTC. It translates to CASRLLANEQFF.